There are many counts of the clone carrying this T cell receptor beta chain. Its antigen is unknown. This entry is derived from a study of CD8+CD57+ T cells in acquired aplastic anemia. For the study at large: Sorted CD4+ and CD8+ cell DNA averaged around 3.3 ug.

Patients who underwent sequencing had shown CD8+CD57+ cell expansion by flow cytometry. Germline V CDR1 and CDR2: SGHVS, FQNEAQ. This CDR3 region has 15 residues. Trimming stripped 3 bases from V and 7 bases from J, with 18 bases between. Study-wide results and caveats: CD8+ Simpson's diversity in patients was not significantly different from that in controls.

It was genomic DNA that served as the template for profiling TCR beta VDJ and CDR3. MiXCR, applied by TCRdb to the reads, yields one record per CDR3 protein. This sample has fewer than 200,000 distinct CDR3 sequences, with around 50% found just once. The sequence was collected from a human donor with aplastic anemia. The sample comprised sorted CD4+, CD8+, or CD8+CD57+ T cells (not recorded which) from PBMCs. This chain uses TRBV7-8 with TRBJ2-5; tentative D call: TRBD2 (5 bases). The CDR3 loop is CASSFRAEVGGTQYF. CDR3 DNA sequence: TGTGCCAGCAGCTTCCGGGCCGAGGTCGGAGGGACCCAGTACTTC.